What follows describes a single T cell receptor (beta chain). Antigen unknown. CDR3 length equals 11 residues. Germline V gene lookup returns CDR1 GTSNPN and CDR2 SVGIG (reference sequence). The ends were cut back, 3 bases at V and 9 bases at J, with 9 bases in the middle. Assay used: immunoSEQ multiplex PCR; TCRdb lists only in-frame clones, some missing. The table records under 75,000 clones, roughly 91% of them present only once. A history of autoimmune disease or systemic immunosuppression excluded patients. This sample is part of a study of OX40 agonist ivuxolimab in advanced cancers. At the level of the study: Patients treated during dose escalation were battling hepatocellular carcinoma, melanoma, renal cell or head and neck cancer. Three patients, one with hepatocellular carcinoma and two with cutaneous melanoma, achieved partial responses. The study, taken as a whole, reports: At 0.1 to 3.0 mg/kg, clonal expansion of CD4+ and CD8+ blood T cells had occurred by week 6.

The rearrangement uses TRBV30 and TRBJ2-1; D possibly corresponds to TRBD2 (5 bases). The TCR was taken from an adult with an advanced solid tumor such as melanoma, head and neck, liver or kidney cancer. The source material was CD4+ or CD8+ T cells sorted from blood, sampled in a trial of the OX40 agonist ivuxolimab. In DNA form, the CDR3 reads TGTGCCTGGAGCGGAGGAGGTGAGCAGTTCTTC. Its translation is CAWSGGGEQFF.